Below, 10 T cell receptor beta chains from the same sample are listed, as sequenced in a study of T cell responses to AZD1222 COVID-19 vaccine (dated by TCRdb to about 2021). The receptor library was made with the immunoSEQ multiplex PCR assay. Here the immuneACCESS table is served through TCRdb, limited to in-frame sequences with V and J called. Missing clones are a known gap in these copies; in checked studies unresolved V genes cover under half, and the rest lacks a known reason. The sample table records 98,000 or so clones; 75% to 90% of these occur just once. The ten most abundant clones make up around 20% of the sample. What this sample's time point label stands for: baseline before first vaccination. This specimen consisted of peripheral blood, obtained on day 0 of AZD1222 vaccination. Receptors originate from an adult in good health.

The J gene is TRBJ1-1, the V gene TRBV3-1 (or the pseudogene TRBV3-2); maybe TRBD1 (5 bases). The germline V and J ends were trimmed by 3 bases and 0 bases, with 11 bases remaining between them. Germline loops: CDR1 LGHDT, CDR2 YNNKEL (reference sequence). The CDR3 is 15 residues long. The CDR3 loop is CASSHRVAMNTEAFF. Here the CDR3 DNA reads TGTGCCAGCAGCCACAGGGTTGCCATGAACACTGAAGCTTTCTTT.

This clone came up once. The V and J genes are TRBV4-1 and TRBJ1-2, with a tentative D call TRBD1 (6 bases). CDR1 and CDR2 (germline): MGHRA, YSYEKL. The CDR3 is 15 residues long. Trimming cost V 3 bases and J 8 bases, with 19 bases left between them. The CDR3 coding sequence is TGCGCCAGCAGCCATCCGTTAGAGACAGGACAGGGCTACACCTTC. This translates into CASSHPLETGQGYTF.

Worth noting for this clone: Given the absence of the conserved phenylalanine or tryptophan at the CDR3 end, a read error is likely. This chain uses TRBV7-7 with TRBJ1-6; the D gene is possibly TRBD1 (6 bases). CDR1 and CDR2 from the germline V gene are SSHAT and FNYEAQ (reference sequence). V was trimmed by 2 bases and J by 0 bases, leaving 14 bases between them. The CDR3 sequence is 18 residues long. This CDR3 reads CASSLPRGDSSYNSPLHL. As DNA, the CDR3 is TGTGCCAGCAGCTTACCCAGGGGCGATAGCTCCTATAATTCACCCCTCCACCTT.

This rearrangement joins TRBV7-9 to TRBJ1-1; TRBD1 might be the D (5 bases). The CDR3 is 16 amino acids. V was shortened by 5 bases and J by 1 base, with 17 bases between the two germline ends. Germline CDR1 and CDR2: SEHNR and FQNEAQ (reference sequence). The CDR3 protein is CASSPRGPNRNTEAFF. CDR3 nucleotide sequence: TGTGCCAGCAGCCCCCGGGGCCCGAACAGGAACACTGAAGCTTTCTTT.

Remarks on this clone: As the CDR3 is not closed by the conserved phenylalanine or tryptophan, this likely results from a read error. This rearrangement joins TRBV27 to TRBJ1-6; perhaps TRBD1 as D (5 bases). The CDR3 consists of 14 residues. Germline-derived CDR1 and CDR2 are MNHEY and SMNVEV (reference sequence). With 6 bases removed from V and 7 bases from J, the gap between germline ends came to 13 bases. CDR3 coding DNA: TGTGCCAGCAGCCCCGGGGCACACAATTCACCCCTCCACCTT. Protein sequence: CASSPGAHNSPLHL.

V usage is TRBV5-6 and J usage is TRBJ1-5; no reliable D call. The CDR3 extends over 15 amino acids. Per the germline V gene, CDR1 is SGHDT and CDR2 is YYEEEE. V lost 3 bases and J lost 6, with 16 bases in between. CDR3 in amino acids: CASSSRMGWGQPQHF. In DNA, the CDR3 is TGTGCCAGCAGCTCCCGGATGGGGTGGGGTCAGCCCCAGCATTTT.

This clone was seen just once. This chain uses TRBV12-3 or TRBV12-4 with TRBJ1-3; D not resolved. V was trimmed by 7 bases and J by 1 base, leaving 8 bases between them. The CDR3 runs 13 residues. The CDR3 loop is CASIRGSGNTIYF. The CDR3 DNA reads TGTGCCAGCATCAGAGGGTCTGGAAACACCATATATTTT.

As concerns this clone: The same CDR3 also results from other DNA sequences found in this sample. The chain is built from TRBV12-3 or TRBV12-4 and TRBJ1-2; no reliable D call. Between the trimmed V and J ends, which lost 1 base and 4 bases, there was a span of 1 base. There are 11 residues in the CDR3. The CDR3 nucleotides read TGTGCCAGCAGTTTAGGCTATGGCTACACCTTC. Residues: CASSLGYGYTF.

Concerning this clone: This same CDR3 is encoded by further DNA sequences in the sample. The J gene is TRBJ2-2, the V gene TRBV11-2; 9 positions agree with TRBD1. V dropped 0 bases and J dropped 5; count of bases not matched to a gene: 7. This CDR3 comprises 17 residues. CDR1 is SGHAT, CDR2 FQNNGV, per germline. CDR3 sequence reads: CASSLDHGTGNTGELFF. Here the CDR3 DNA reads TGTGCCAGCAGCTTAGACCATGGGACAGGGAATACCGGGGAGCTGTTTTTT.

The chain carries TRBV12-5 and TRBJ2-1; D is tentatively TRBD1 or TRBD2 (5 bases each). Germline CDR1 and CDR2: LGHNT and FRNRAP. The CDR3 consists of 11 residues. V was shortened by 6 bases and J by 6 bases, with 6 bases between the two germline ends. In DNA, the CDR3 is TGTGCTAGTGGGGGACCCAATGAGCAGTTCTTC. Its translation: CASGGPNEQFF.